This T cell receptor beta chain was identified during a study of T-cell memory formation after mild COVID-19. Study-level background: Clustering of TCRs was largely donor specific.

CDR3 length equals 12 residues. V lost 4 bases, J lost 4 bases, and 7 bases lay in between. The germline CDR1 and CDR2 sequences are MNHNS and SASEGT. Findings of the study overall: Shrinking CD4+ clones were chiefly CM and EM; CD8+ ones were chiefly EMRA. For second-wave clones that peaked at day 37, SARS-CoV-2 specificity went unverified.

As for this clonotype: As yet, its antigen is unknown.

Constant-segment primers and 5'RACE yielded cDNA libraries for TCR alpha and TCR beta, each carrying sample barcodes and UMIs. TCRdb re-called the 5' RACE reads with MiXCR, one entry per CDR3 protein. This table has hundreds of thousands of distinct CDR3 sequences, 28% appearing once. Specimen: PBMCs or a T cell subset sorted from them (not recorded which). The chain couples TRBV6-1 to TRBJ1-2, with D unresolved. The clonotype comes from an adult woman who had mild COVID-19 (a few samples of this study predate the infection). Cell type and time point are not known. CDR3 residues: CASSGLTYGYTF. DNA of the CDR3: TGTGCCAGCAGTGGTCTGACCTATGGCTACACCTTC.